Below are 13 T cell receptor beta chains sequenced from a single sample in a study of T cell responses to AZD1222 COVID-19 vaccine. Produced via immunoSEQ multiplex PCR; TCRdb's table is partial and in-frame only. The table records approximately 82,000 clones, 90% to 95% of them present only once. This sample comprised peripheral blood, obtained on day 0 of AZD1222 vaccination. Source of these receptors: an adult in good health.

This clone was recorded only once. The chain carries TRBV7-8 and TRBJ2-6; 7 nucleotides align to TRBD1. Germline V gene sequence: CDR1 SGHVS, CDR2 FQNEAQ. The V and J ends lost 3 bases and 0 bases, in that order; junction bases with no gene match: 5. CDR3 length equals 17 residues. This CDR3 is CASSFLTGSSGANVLTF. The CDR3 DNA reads TGTGCCAGCAGCTTTCTGACAGGGAGCTCTGGGGCCAACGTCCTGACTTTC. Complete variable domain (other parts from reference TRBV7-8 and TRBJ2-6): GAGVSQSPRYKVAKRGQDVALRCDPISGHVSLFWYQQALGQGPEFLTYFQNEAQLDKSGLPSDRFFAERPEGSVSTLKIQRTQQEDSAVYLCASSFLTGSSGANVLTFGAGSRLTVL.

The CDR3 DNA sequence: TGTGCCAGCAGTTACGACAGGGGGACCCCGTCAAGGAATCAGCCCCAGCATTTT. This encodes CASSYDRGTPSRNQPQHF. The chain employs TRBV6-2 or TRBV6-3 and TRBJ1-5; 9 bases fit TRBD1. Trimming at V came to 2 bases and at J to 4 bases, leaving 12 bases not matched to a gene. CDR1 is MNHEY and CDR2 is SVGEGT in the germline V gene. The CDR3 extends over 18 amino acids.

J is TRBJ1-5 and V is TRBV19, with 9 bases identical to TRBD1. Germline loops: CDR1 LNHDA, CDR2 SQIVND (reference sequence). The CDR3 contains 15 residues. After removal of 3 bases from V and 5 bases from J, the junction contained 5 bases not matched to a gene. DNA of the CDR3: TGTGCCAGTAGTATGCGGACAGGGGTTGATCAGCCCCAGCATTTT. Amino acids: CASSMRTGVDQPQHF.

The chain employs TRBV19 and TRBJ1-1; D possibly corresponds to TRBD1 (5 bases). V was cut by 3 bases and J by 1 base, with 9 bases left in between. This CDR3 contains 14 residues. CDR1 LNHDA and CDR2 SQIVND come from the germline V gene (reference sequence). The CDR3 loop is CASSIWGENTEAFF. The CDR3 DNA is TGTGCCAGTAGTATCTGGGGGGAGAACACTGAAGCTTTCTTT.

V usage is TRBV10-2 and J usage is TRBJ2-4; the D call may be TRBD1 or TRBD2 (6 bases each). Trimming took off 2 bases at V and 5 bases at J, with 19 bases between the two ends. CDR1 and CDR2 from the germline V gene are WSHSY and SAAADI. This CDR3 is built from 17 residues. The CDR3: CASSEGGHRRGQNIQYF. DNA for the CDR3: TGCGCCAGCAGTGAGGGGGGGCACCGAAGGGGCCAAAACATTCAGTACTTC.

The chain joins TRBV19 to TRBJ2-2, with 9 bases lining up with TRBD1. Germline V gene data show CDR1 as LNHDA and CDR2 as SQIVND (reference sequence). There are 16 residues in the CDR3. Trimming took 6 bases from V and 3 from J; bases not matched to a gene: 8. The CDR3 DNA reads TGTGCCAGTAGCAGATCCGGGACAGGGTACACCGGGGAGCTGTTTTTT. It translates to CASSRSGTGYTGELFF.

DNA for the CDR3: TGTGCCAGCAGTTACTCCTTGGGCAGGGAGCTGTTTTTT. As protein: CASSYSLGRELFF. The chain recombines TRBV6-2 or TRBV6-3 with TRBJ2-2, with D hard to call. CDR1 is MNHEY, CDR2 SVGEGT, per germline. Trimming pared 0 bases from V and 9 bases from J, leaving 8 bases between. This CDR3 is built from 13 residues.

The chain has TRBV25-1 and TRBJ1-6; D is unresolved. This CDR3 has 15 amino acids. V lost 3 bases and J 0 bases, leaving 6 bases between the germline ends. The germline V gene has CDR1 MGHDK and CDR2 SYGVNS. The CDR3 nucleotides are TGTGCCAGCAGTGATAGTAGCTCCTATAATTCACCCCTCCACTTT. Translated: CASSDSSSYNSPLHF.

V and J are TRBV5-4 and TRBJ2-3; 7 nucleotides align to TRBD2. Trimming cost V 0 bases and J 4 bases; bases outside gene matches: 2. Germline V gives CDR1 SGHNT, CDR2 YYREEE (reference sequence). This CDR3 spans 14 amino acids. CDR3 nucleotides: TGTGCCAGCAGCTTGGGACTAGCCCCAGATACGCAGTATTTT. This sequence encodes CASSLGLAPDTQYF.

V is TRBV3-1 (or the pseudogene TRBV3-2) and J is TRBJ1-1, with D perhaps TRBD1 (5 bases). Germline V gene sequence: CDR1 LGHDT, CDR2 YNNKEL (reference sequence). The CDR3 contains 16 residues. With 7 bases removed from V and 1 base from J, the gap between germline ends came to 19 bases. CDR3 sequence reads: CASKKGPRQTNTEAFF. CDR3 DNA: TGTGCCAGCAAAAAAGGGCCCCGACAGACGAACACTGAAGCTTTCTTT.

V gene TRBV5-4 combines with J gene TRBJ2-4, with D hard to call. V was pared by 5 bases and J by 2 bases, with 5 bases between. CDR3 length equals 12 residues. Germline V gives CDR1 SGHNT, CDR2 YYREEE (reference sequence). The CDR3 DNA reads TGTGCCAGCAGTGCCACCAAAAACATTCAGTACTTC. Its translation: CASSATKNIQYF.

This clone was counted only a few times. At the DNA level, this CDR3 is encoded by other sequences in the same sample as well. The CDR3 loop is CASSQPRSSGNTIYF. The CDR3, as DNA: TGCGCCAGCAGCCAACCACGGAGCTCTGGAAACACCATATATTTT. This sequence joins TRBV4-1 and TRBJ1-3; D is uncertain. Germline loops: CDR1 MGHRA, CDR2 YSYEKL. The germline V and J ends were trimmed by 2 bases and 0 bases, with 8 bases remaining between them. The CDR3 sequence is 15 residues long.

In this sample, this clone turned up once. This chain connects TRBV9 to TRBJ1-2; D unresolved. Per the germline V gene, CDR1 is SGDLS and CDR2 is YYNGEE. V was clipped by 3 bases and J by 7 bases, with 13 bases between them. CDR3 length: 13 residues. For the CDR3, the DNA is TGTGCCAGCAGCGCAGCCCGCACCCTTGGCTACACCTTC. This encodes CASSAARTLGYTF.